These 4 T cell receptor beta chains originate from one sample sequenced in a study of post-analysis software for immune sequencing data. Each TCR beta cDNA library carried unique molecular identifiers. TCRdb processed the PCR reads anew with MiXCR; each CDR3 protein has one entry. Of roughly 150,000 distinct CDR3 sequences listed, 36% are singletons. The material was blood, obtained after autologous hematopoietic stem cell transplantation. These receptors came from a girl aged 10 to 17 with multiple sclerosis.

This clonotype was seen repeatedly, ten times or more. J is TRBJ2-7 and V is TRBV6-1; no clear D. The CDR3 is 15 amino acids. Germline V gene sequence: CDR1 MNHNS, CDR2 SASEGT. V shed 6 bases and J shed 2 bases, with 17 bases lying between them. This CDR3 is CASSAQPTAPYEQYF. The CDR3 DNA reads as TGTGCCAGCAGCGCCCAACCGACGGCGCCCTACGAGCAGTACTTC.

The chain links TRBV12-3 or TRBV12-4 to TRBJ2-1; TRBD2 aligns across 7 bases. The CDR3 consists of 13 residues. V trimming: 6 bases; J trimming: 4 bases; junction bases outside the gene matches: 3. The CDR3 bases are TGTGCCAGCAGGCCTAGCGGTTACAATGAGCAGTTCTTC. Translating it yields CASRPSGYNEQFF.

The chain uses TRBV10-3 and TRBJ1-2; possible D gene TRBD1, 5 bases. Germline values: CDR1 ENHRY, CDR2 SYGVKD. Deletions cut 10 bases from V and 5 bases from J, with 17 bases between. This CDR3 region has 13 residues. The CDR3, as DNA: TGTGCCACCGGGACGGAGATGAATTATGGCTACACCTTC. It is translated as CATGTEMNYGYTF.

This clonotype was seen a handful of times. The chain links TRBV7-2 to TRBJ2-7; tentative D call: TRBD2 (5 bases). The germline CDR1 and CDR2 sequences are SGHTA and FQGNSA. The CDR3 spans 16 residues. The germline V and J ends were trimmed by 0 bases and 0 bases, with 12 bases remaining between them. The DNA of the CDR3 is TGTGCCAGCAGCTTAGCCCCGTGGAGGAGCTCCTACGAGCAGTACTTC. It codes for CASSLAPWRSSYEQYF.